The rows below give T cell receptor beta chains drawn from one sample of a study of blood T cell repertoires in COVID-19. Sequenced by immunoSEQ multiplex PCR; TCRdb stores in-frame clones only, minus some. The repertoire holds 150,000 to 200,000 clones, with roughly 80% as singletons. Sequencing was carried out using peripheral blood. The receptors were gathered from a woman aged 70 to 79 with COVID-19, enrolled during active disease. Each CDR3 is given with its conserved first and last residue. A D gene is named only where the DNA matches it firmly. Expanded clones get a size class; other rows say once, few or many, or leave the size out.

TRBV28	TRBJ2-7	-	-	CASSYFYEQYF	TGTGCCAGCAGCTATTTCTACGAGCAGTACTTC
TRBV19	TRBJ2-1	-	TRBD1	CAVTGGVKQFF	TGTGCCGTCACAGGGGGAGTGAAGCAGTTCTTC
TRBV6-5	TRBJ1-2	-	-	CAGRGGAHYGYTF	TGTGCCGGCAGAGGCGGGGCCCATTATGGCTACACCTTC
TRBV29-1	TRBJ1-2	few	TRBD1	CSVEAPPTGRSNYGYTF	TGCAGCGTTGAAGCCCCACCGACAGGGCGATCTAACTATGGCTACACCTTC
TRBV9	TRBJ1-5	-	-	CASGQGSNQPQHF	TGTGCCAGCGGGCAGGGTAGCAATCAGCCCCAGCATTTT
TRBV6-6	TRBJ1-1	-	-	CASRFRQTEAFF	TGTGCCAGCAGATTCCGACAAACTGAAGCTTTCTTT
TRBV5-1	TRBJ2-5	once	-	CASSSGEATQYF	TGCGCCAGCAGCTCCGGGGAGGCGACCCAGTACTTC
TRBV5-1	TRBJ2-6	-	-	CASSFGGSGANVLTF	TGCGCCAGCAGCTTCGGAGGCTCTGGGGCCAACGTCCTGACTTTC
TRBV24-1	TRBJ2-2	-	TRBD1	CATSDTGQGNTGELFF	TGTGCCACCAGTGATACAGGACAGGGGAACACCGGGGAGCTGTTTTTT
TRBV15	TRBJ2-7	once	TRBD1	CATSRSTGDSYEQYF	TGTGCCACCAGCAGATCCACAGGGGATTCCTACGAGCAGTACTTC
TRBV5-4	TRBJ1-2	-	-	CASSLGAESGYTF	TGTGCCAGCAGCTTGGGAGCGGAAAGTGGCTACACCTTC
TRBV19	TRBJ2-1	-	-	CASSIGRRIVDEQFF	TGTGCCAGTAGTATAGGTCGCAGGATCGTCGATGAGCAGTTCTTC
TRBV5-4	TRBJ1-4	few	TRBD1	CASSLPPGQGTDEKLFF	TGTGCCAGCAGCTTGCCCCCGGGACAGGGAACCGATGAAAAACTGTTTTTT
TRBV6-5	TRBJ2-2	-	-	CASTNTGELFF	TGTGCCAGCACAAACACCGGGGAGCTGTTTTTT
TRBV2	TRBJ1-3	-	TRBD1	CASTTQGDRDNTIYF	TGTGCCAGCACCACCCAGGGGGACAGGGATAACACCATATATTTT
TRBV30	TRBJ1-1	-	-	CALRAGTEAFF	TGTGCCCTGAGGGCAGGCACTGAAGCTTTCTTT
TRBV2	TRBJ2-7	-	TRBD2	CASSPGLAGGGEQYF	TGTGCCAGCAGTCCCGGACTAGCGGGAGGCGGCGAGCAGTACTTC
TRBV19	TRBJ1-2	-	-	CASSSRAGEWAYGYTF	TGTGCCAGTAGTTCGAGGGCGGGGGAGTGGGCCTATGGCTACACCTTC
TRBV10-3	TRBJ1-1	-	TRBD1	CAISPRTGTGEAFF	TGTGCCATCAGCCCCCGGACAGGTACGGGCGAAGCTTTCTTT
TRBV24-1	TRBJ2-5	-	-	CATSDFGSQETQYF	TGTGCCACCAGTGATTTCGGTAGCCAAGAGACCCAGTACTTC
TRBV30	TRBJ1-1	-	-	CAWSFLPPNTEAFF	TGTGCCTGGAGTTTCCTACCGCCGAACACTGAAGCTTTCTTT
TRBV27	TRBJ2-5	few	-	CASSLFGGKGETQYF	TGTGCCAGCAGTTTATTTGGGGGGAAGGGAGAGACCCAGTACTTC
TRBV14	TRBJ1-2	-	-	CASSQAGSYGYTF	TGTGCCAGCAGCCAGGCAGGAAGCTATGGCTACACCTTC
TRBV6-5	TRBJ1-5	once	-	CASTQTVGQPQHF	TGTGCCAGCACCCAAACCGTTGGCCAGCCCCAGCATTTT
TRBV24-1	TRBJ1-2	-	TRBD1	CATSGRGTGYTF	TGTGCCACCAGTGGCAGGGGGACTGGCTACACCTTC
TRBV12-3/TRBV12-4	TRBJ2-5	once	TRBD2	CASSLRGQETQYF	TGTGCCAGCAGTTTGCGGGGGCAAGAGACCCAGTACTTC
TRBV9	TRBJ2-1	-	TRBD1	CASSARDSFSEQFF	TGTGCCAGCAGCGCCCGGGACAGCTTCTCTGAGCAGTTCTTC
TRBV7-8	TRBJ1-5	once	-	CASLRGRGNQPQHF	TGTGCCAGCCTGAGAGGCAGAGGCAATCAGCCCCAGCATTTT
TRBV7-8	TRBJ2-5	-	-	CASSLGDGRAGETQYF	TGTGCCAGCAGCTTAGGAGACGGCAGGGCGGGGGAGACCCAGTACTTC
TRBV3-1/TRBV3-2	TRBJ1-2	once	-	CASAGTDNYGYTF	TGTGCCAGCGCGGGGACGGATAACTATGGCTACACCTTC
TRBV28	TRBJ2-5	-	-	CASGWGGAVGETQYF	TGTGCCAGCGGCTGGGGGGGGGCGGTTGGAGAGACCCAGTACTTC
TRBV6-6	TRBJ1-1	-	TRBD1	CASSPDGDRVTEAFF	TGTGCCAGCAGTCCAGATGGGGACAGGGTCACTGAAGCTTTCTTT
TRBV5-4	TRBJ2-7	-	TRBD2	CASSLGGGSLLAGSEQYF	TGTGCCAGCAGCTTGGGTGGGGGGTCTTTACTAGCGGGCAGCGAGCAGTACTTC
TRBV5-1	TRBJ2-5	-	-	CASSLAGAETQYF	TGCGCCAGCAGCTTGGCGGGAGCGGAGACCCAGTACTTC
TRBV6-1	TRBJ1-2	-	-	CASSESTGLAYGYTF	TGTGCCAGCAGTGAAAGTACAGGCCTGGCCTATGGCTACACCTTC
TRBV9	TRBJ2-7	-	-	CASSAGGQSYEQYF	TGTGCCAGCAGCGCCGGGGGGCAGAGCTACGAGCAGTACTTC
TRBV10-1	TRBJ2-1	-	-	CASPGSGQFF	TGCGCCAGCCCGGGGTCTGGACAGTTCTTC
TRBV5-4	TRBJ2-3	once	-	CASSSSGGKKDTQYF	TGTGCCAGCAGCTCCAGTGGGGGGAAGAAGGATACGCAGTATTTT
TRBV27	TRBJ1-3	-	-	CASSRAHSGNTIYF	TGTGCCAGCAGCAGGGCACACTCTGGAAACACCATATATTTT
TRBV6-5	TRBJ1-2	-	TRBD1	CASRDPGQRIPTF	TGTGCCAGCAGGGATCCGGGACAGCGTATTCCCACCTTC
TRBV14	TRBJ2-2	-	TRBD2	CASSQDLGGRGRTGELFF	TGTGCCAGCAGCCAAGATTTGGGGGGGAGAGGGCGCACCGGGGAGCTGTTTTTT
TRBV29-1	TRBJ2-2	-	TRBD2	CSGGWGGRGDTGELFF	TGCAGCGGAGGCTGGGGAGGGCGAGGGGACACCGGGGAGCTGTTTTTT
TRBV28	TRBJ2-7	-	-	CASRVDRAPYEQYF	TGTGCCAGCAGGGTGGACAGAGCCCCCTACGAGCAGTACTTC
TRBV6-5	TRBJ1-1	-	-	CASSYGGTPTEAFF	TGTGCCAGCAGTTACGGGGGGACGCCCACTGAAGCTTTCTTT
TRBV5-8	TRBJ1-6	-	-	CASSLPVSPLHF	TGTGCCAGCAGCTTGCCCGTCTCACCCCTCCACTTT
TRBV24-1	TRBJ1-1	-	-	CATSAQGRTFF	TGTGCCACCAGTGCACAGGGCAGGACTTTCTTT
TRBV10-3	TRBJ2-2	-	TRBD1	CAISQGAGELFF	TGTGCCATCAGCCAGGGGGCAGGGGAGCTGTTTTTT
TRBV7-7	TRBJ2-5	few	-	CASSPLTGKRGTQYF	TGTGCCAGCAGCCCATTGACCGGGAAACGCGGGACCCAGTACTTC
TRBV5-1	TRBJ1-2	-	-	CASSLGTAGGYTF	TGCGCCAGCAGCTTAGGCACAGCAGGTGGCTACACCTTC
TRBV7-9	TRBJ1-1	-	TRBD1	CASSLGWDRGSEAFF	TGTGCCAGCAGCTTAGGATGGGACAGGGGATCTGAAGCTTTCTTT
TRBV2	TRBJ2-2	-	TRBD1	CASRILGQGNTGELFF	TGTGCCAGCAGGATATTAGGACAGGGAAACACCGGGGAGCTGTTTTTT
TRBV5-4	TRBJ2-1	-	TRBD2	CASSLVAGDNEQFF	TGTGCCAGCAGCTTGGTAGCGGGGGATAATGAGCAGTTCTTC
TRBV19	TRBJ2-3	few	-	CASSNRQSGGDTQYF	TGTGCCAGTAGCAATAGACAGTCCGGTGGAGATACGCAGTATTTT
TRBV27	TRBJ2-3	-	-	CASSLSVGQGSSRWYF	-
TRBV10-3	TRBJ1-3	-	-	CAIISEFSSGNTIYF	TGTGCCATCATCTCCGAGTTTAGCTCTGGAAACACCATATATTTT
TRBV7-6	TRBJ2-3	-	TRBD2	CASSKGLAASTDTQYF	TGTGCCAGCAGCAAGGGACTAGCGGCTAGCACAGATACGCAGTATTTT
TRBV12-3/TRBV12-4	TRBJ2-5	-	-	CASSLLETQYF	TGTGCCAGCAGTTTACTCGAGACCCAGTACTTC
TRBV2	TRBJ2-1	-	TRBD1	CASSVPRDSLIPSSYNEQFF	TGTGCCAGCAGTGTTCCACGGGACAGCTTGATTCCGAGCTCCTACAATGAGCAGTTCTTC